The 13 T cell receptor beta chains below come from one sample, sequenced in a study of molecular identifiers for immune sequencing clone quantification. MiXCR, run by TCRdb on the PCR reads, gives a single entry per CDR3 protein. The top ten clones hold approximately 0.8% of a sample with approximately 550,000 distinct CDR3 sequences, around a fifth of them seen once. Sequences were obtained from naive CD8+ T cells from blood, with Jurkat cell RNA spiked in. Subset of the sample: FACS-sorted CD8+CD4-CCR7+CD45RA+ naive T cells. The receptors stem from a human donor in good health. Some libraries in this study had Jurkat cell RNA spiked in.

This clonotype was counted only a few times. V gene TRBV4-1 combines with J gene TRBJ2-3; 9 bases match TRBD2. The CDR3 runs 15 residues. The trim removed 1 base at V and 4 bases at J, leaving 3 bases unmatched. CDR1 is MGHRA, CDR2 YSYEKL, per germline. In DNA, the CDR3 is TGCGCCAGCAGCCAAGCGCGGGGGGGGTCAGATACGCAGTATTTT. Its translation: CASSQARGGSDTQYF.

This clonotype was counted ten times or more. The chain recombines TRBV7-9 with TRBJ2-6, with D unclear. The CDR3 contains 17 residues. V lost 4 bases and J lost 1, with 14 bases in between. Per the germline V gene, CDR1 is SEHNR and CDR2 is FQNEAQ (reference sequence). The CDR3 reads CASSSARTVSGANVLTF. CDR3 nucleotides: TGTGCCAGCAGCTCCGCTCGGACCGTTTCTGGGGCCAACGTCCTGACTTTC.

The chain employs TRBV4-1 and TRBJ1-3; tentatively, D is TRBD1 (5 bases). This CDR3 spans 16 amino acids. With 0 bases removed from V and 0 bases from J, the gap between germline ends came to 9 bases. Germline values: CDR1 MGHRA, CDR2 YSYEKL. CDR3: CASSQDGGGSGNTIYF. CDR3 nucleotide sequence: TGCGCCAGCAGCCAAGATGGTGGGGGCTCTGGAAACACCATATATTTT.

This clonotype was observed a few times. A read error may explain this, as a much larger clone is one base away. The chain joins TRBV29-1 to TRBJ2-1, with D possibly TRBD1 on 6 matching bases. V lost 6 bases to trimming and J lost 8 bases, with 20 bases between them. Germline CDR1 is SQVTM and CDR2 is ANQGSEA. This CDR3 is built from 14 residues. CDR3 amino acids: CSVTTNRDADEQFF. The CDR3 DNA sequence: TGCAGCGTGACAACCAACAGGGATGCGGATGAGCAGTTCTTC.

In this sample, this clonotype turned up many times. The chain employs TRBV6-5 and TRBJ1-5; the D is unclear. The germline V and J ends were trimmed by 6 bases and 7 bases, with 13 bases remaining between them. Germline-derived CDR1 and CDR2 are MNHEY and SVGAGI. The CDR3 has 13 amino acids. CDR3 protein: CASSHGPEQPQHF. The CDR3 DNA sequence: TGTGCCAGCAGCCACGGACCTGAACAGCCCCAGCATTTT.

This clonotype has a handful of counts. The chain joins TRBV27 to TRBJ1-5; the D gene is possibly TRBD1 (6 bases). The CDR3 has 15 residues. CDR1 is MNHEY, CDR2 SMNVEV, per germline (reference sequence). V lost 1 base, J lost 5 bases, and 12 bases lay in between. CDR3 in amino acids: CASSLYPGVYQPQHF. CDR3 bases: TGTGCCAGCAGTTTATACCCAGGGGTCTATCAGCCCCAGCATTTT.

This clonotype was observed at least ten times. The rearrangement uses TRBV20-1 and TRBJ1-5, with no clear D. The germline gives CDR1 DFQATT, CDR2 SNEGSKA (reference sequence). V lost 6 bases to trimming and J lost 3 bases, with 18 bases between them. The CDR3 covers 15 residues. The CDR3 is CSATPVFVYNQPQHF. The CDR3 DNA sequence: TGCAGTGCCACCCCGGTGTTCGTATACAATCAGCCCCAGCATTTT.

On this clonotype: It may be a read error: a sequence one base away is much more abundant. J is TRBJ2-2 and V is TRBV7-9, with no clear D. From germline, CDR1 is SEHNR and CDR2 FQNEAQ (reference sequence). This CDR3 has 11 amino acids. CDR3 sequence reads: CVSRQTGELFF. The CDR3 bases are TGTGTCAGCAGGCAAACCGGGGAGCTGTTTTTT.

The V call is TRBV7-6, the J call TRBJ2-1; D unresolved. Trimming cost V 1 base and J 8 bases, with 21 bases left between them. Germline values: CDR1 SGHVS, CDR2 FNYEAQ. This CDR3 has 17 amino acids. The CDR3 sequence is CASSLEGQWSGTYEQFF. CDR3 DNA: TGTGCCAGCAGCTTAGAAGGGCAGTGGTCGGGCACCTATGAGCAGTTCTTC.

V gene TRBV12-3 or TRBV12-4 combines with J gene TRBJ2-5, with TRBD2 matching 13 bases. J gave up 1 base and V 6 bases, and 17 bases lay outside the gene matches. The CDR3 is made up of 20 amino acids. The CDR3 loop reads CASSPGARLAGGHVQETQYF. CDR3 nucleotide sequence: TGTGCCAGCAGCCCCGGGGCTCGACTAGCGGGGGGCCACGTCCAAGAGACCCAGTACTTC.

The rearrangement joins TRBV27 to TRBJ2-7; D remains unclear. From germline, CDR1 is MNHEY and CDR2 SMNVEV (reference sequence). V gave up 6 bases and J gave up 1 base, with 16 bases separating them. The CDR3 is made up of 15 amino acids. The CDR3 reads CASSPNRPKSYEQYF. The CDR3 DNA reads TGTGCCAGCAGCCCGAATAGGCCTAAATCCTACGAGCAGTACTTC.

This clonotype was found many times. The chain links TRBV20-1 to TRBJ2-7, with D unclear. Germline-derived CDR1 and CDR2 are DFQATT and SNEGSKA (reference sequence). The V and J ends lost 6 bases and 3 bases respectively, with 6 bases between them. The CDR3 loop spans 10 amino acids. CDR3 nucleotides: TGCAGTGCGTATTTCTACGAGCAGTACTTC. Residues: CSAYFYEQYF.

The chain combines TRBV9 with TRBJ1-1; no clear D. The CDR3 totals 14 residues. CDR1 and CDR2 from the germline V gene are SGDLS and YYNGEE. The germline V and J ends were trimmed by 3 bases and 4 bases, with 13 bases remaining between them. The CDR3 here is CASSGGVASTEAFF. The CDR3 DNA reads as TGTGCCAGCAGCGGGGGAGTGGCGAGCACTGAAGCTTTCTTT.